The next 24 T cell receptor beta chains were all read from a single sample in a study of T cells in Graves' hyperthyroidism and ophthalmopathy. Amplification targeted TCR beta CDR3 regions from RNA transcripts. First-round RT-PCR of the TCR CDR3 relied on the HTBI primer set. MiXCR was run by TCRdb on the multiplex PCR reads, yielding one entry per CDR3 protein. The data contain some 360,000 distinct CDR3 sequences, roughly 18% of them singletons. The material sequenced was blood. These receptors all stem from a woman between 35 and 50 years old with Graves' ophthalmopathy.

The V gene is TRBV5-1, the J gene TRBJ1-1; a possible D gene is TRBD1 (5 bases). The CDR3 runs to 15 residues. Trimming took off 4 bases at V and 5 bases at J, with 18 bases between the two ends. CDR1 and CDR2 from the germline V gene are SGHRS and YFSETQ. CDR3 region: CASSQVGDGNTEAFF. CDR3 in DNA: TGCGCCAGCAGCCAGGTAGGGGACGGCAATACTGAAGCTTTCTTT.

Ten or more counts support this clonotype. V gene TRBV27 combines with J gene TRBJ1-6; the D gene is possibly TRBD1 (5 bases). CDR3 size: 13 residues. Trimming removed 5 bases at V and 7 bases at J, with 9 bases between. Germline V gene sequence: CDR1 MNHEY, CDR2 SMNVEV (reference sequence). The CDR3: CASSGTSNSPLHF. CDR3 sequence (DNA): TGTGCCAGCAGTGGGACTTCGAATTCACCCCTCCACTTT.

This clonotype appeared many times. The V gene is TRBV28, the J gene TRBJ2-7, with TRBD1 matching 9 bases. The junction had 6 bases not matched to a gene; V was cut back by 4 bases and J by 2 bases. Germline V CDR1 and CDR2: MDHEN, SYDVKM. The CDR3 length is 15 residues. CDR3 in amino acids: CASSSGTGLTYEQYF. For the CDR3, the DNA is TGTGCCAGCAGTTCCGGGACAGGGCTCACCTACGAGCAGTACTTC.

This clonotype was counted at least ten times. The chain has TRBV20-1 and TRBJ1-2; D possibly corresponds to TRBD1 (5 bases). The V and J ends lost 0 bases and 2 bases respectively, with 19 bases between them. Germline CDR1 reads DFQATT; CDR2 reads SNEGSKA (reference sequence). The CDR3 extends over 17 amino acids. The DNA of the CDR3 is TGCAGTGCTAGAGATGCGTTGGGAGGGGAGGCGAACTATGGCTACACCTTC. Its translation: CSARDALGGEANYGYTF.

This clonotype was counted many times. This chain connects TRBV18 to TRBJ2-5; D not certain. The CDR3 is 14 amino acids. The germline V and J ends were trimmed by 3 bases and 1 base, with 9 bases remaining between them. CDR1 and CDR2 (germline): KGHSH, LQKENI. In DNA, the CDR3 is TGTGCCAGCTCACCGCGTGACTTCCAAGAGACCCAGTACTTC. It encodes CASSPRDFQETQYF.

This rearrangement joins TRBV11-1 to TRBJ2-2, with 7 positions matching TRBD2. V lost 4 bases to trimming and J lost 0 bases; unmatched junction nucleotides: 2. The length of the CDR3 is 15 residues. CDR1 and CDR2 (germline): SGHAT, FQDESV (reference sequence). The CDR3 protein is CASSSGLPNTGELFF. CDR3 bases: TGTGCCAGCAGCTCGGGACTACCGAACACCGGGGAGCTGTTTTTT.

The table lists this clonotype with many counts. This sequence joins TRBV20-1 and TRBJ1-2, with a possible D match to TRBD1 (6 bases). The CDR3 has 15 amino acids. Germline assignment: CDR1 DFQATT and CDR2 SNEGSKA (reference sequence). The germline V and J ends were trimmed by 3 bases and 2 bases, with 16 bases remaining between them. CDR3 in DNA: TGCAGTGCTAGTCACAATACAGGGTCCAACTATGGCTACACCTTC. This encodes CSASHNTGSNYGYTF.

In this sample, this clonotype turned up many times. The V call is TRBV12-3 or TRBV12-4, the J call TRBJ1-2; maybe TRBD1 (5 bases). The CDR3 totals 13 residues. Trimming shortened V by 6 bases and J by 5 bases, and 13 bases separated the two germline ends. The CDR3 DNA follows: TGTGCCAGCAGCCAAGGGGTGAGGTATGGCTACACCTTC. Encoded protein: CASSQGVRYGYTF.

This clonotype was recorded a few times. One end of the junction is discordant with germline, which a read error may explain. Here the CDR3 reads CAISSQAGGLYEQYF. As DNA, the CDR3 is TGCGCCATCAGCTCCCAAGCGGGAGGGCTCTACGAGCAGTACTTC. The chain joins TRBV5-1 to TRBJ2-7; TRBD2 aligns across 10 bases. The CDR3 is made up of 15 amino acids. Germline V gene data show CDR1 as SGHRS and CDR2 as YFSETQ.

This clonotype was recorded at least ten times. The chain uses TRBV28 and TRBJ2-7; D may be TRBD2 (5 bases). The CDR3 sequence is 13 residues long. V lost 6 bases, J lost 6 bases, and 15 bases lay in between. CDR1 and CDR2 from the germline V gene are MDHEN and SYDVKM. CDR3 region: CASRDYSAGEQYF. The CDR3 region has the DNA TGTGCCAGCAGAGATTATTCGGCGGGCGAGCAGTACTTC.

This clonotype was detected only a few times. At one end the junction does not follow the germline gene, possibly because of a read error. The chain is built from TRBV3-1 and TRBJ1-6; no clear D gene. The V gene's germline CDR1 is LGHDT and CDR2 YNNKEL (reference sequence). The CDR3 contains 12 residues. The CDR3 here is CPSREVGSTLHF. CDR3 bases: TGTCCCAGCAGAGAGGTGGGTTCAACCCTCCACTTT. Full variable domain (rest looked up from reference TRBV3-1 and TRBJ1-6): DTAVSQTPKYLVTQMGNDKSIKCEQNLGHDTMYWYKQDSKKFLKIMFSYNNKELIINETVPNRFSPKSPDKAHLNLHINSLELGDSAVYFCPSREVGSTLHFGNGTRLTVT.

This clonotype was detected ten times or more. V is TRBV28 and J is TRBJ1-1; tentative D call: TRBD1 (5 bases). The CDR3 contains 16 residues. Looked up from germline, CDR1 is MDHEN and CDR2 is SYDVKM. V lost 5 bases, J lost 4 bases, and 20 bases lay in between. CDR3 in amino acids: CASSRGKGLLVTEAFF. The DNA for the CDR3 is TGTGCCAGCAGTCGGGGGAAAGGGCTCTTGGTCACTGAAGCTTTCTTT. Variable domain in full (rest from reference TRBV28 and TRBJ1-1): DVKVTQSSRYLVKRTGEKVFLECVQDMDHENMFWYRQDPGLGLRLIYFSYDVKMKEKGDIPEGYSVSREKKERFSLILESASTNQTSMYLCASSRGKGLLVTEAFFGQGTRLTVV.

This clonotype came up a few times. The gene calls are TRBV7-8 and TRBJ1-1, with 9 nucleotides matching TRBD1. The germline V gene encodes CDR1 SGHVS and CDR2 FQNEAQ. The CDR3 sequence is 16 residues long. V dropped 5 bases and J dropped 10; count of bases not matched to a gene: 17. The CDR3, as DNA: TGTGCCAGCAGCCCACCCCTAAGACAGGGGGGTAGTGTAGCTTTCTTT. This gives the protein CASSPPLRQGGSVAFF.

This clonotype has at least ten counts. The chain has TRBV20-1 and TRBJ1-1; 7 bases fit TRBD1. This CDR3 spans 14 amino acids. CDR1 is DFQATT, CDR2 SNEGSKA, per germline (reference sequence). Trimming cost V 0 bases and J 3 bases; bases outside gene matches: 4. CDR3 bases: TGCAGTGCTAGAGAGGGGGGACAGCACACTGAAGCTTTCTTT. Protein: CSAREGGQHTEAFF.

This clonotype was detected many times. The chain recombines TRBV6-5 with TRBJ1-2; no clear D. The CDR3 totals 12 residues. Germline lookup yields CDR1 MNHEY and CDR2 SVGAGI. V was clipped by 6 bases and J by 1 base, with 6 bases between them. In DNA, the CDR3 is TGTGCCAGCAGCAGGTATAACTATGGCTACACCTTC. Residues: CASSRYNYGYTF.

This clonotype appeared many times. The rearrangement uses TRBV13 and TRBJ1-3, with D perhaps TRBD1 (5 bases). The CDR3 is 16 residues long. Trimming stripped 5 bases from V and 4 bases from J, with 18 bases between. Looked up from germline, CDR1 is PRHDT and CDR2 is FYEKMQ (reference sequence). Here the CDR3 DNA reads TGTGCCAGCAGCCGAATTCGGGACCGAGGGGGAAACACCATATATTTT. Encoded protein: CASSRIRDRGGNTIYF. Drawing the rest from reference TRBV13 and TRBJ1-3, the complete variable domain is AAGVIQSPRHLIKEKRETATLKCYPIPRHDTVYWYQQGPGQDPQFLISFYEKMQSDKGSIPDRFSAQQFSDYHSELNMSSLELGDSALYFCASSRIRDRGGNTIYFGEGSWLTVV.

V usage is TRBV11-2 and J usage is TRBJ2-2; TRBD1 matches 7 bases. This CDR3 has 16 amino acids. Germline CDR1 reads SGHAT; CDR2 reads FQNNGV. V lost 7 bases and J lost 1; bases outside the gene matches: 9. CDR3 bases: TGTGCCAGCACCAAGCCCCGGACAGGGAACACCGGGGAGCTGTTTTTT. Translated: CASTKPRTGNTGELFF. Full variable domain (missing parts from reference TRBV11-2 and TRBJ2-2): EAGVAQSPRYKIIEKRQSVAFWCNPISGHATLYWYQQILGQGPKLLIQFQNNGVVDDSQLPKDRFSAERLKGVDSTLKIQPAKLEDSAVYLCASTKPRTGNTGELFFGEGSRLTVL.

Only a few counts were recorded for this clonotype. The gene calls are TRBV5-1 and TRBJ2-4; 9 bases are a match to TRBD1. After removal of 3 bases from V and 7 bases from J, the junction contained 11 bases not matched to a gene. Germline values: CDR1 SGHRS, CDR2 YFSETQ. The CDR3 covers 16 residues. Here the CDR3 reads CASSSYPQGAGNIQYF. DNA for the CDR3: TGCGCCAGCAGCTCTTACCCACAGGGGGCGGGGAACATTCAGTACTTC.

In this sample, this clonotype turned up many times. V usage is TRBV20-1 and J usage is TRBJ2-7; perhaps TRBD1 as D (5 bases). Germline CDR1 reads DFQATT; CDR2 reads SNEGSKA (reference sequence). The CDR3 totals 15 residues. Trimming pared 2 bases from V and 0 bases from J, leaving 14 bases between. The CDR3, as DNA: TGCAGTGCTAGATCCCCAGGGCCGACCTCCTACGAGCAGTACTTC. Its translation: CSARSPGPTSYEQYF.

This clonotype was seen many times. This chain joins TRBV28 and TRBJ1-2; the D is unclear. This CDR3 has 14 amino acids. Germline V gene data show CDR1 as MDHEN and CDR2 as SYDVKM. V was pared by 4 bases and J by 4 bases, with 13 bases between. CDR3 coding DNA: TGTGCCAGCAGTTACGCTGCAGGAGTCTATGGCTACACCTTC. Protein product: CASSYAAGVYGYTF.

This clonotype was recorded many times. This chain joins TRBV10-2 and TRBJ2-7; D gene uncertain. This CDR3 has 14 amino acids. CDR1 and CDR2 (germline): WSHSY, SAAADI. The ends were cut back, 8 bases at V and 0 bases at J, with 14 bases in the middle. The CDR3 DNA follows: TGCGCCAGCGGGGTAACAGTCCTCTCCTACGAGCAGTACTTC. Encoded protein: CASGVTVLSYEQYF.

The table lists this clonotype with a few counts. The chain couples TRBV20-1 to TRBJ1-1; 7 positions agree with TRBD1. V lost 6 bases to trimming and J lost 3 bases; unmatched junction nucleotides: 7. Germline-derived CDR1 and CDR2 are DFQATT and SNEGSKA (reference sequence). The CDR3 is 13 amino acids. The CDR3 reads CSAKGAGDTEAFF. CDR3 sequence (DNA): TGCAGTGCGAAGGGGGCGGGAGACACTGAAGCTTTCTTT.

The chain carries TRBV24-1 and TRBJ1-2; 7 bases agree with TRBD1. CDR1 KGHDR and CDR2 SFDVKD come from the germline V gene. This CDR3 contains 15 residues. Trimming at V came to 2 bases and at J to 8 bases, leaving 10 bases not matched to a gene. CDR3 coding DNA: TGTGCCACCAGTGATTCGGACAGGCGCGGTGAGGGCTACACCTTC. This encodes CATSDSDRRGEGYTF.

This clonotype was found many times. The V gene is TRBV7-8, the J gene TRBJ1-5; TRBD1 might be the D (5 bases). The CDR3 is made up of 17 amino acids. Deletions cut 5 bases from V and 0 bases from J, with 17 bases between. Per the germline V gene, CDR1 is SGHVS and CDR2 is FQNEAQ. This CDR3 reads CASSPSWDGNSNQPQHF. For the CDR3, the DNA is TGTGCCAGCAGCCCATCTTGGGACGGCAATAGCAATCAGCCCCAGCATTTT. The full variable domain, its missing parts supplied by reference TRBV7-8 and TRBJ1-5, is GAGVSQSPRYKVAKRGQDVALRCDPISGHVSLFWYQQALGQGPEFLTYFQNEAQLDKSGLPSDRFFAERPEGSVSTLKIQRTQQEDSAVYLCASSPSWDGNSNQPQHFGDGTRLSIL.